This paragraph covers one T cell receptor beta chain sequence. Its cognate antigen is unknown. The germline V and J ends were trimmed by 2 bases and 0 bases, with 6 bases remaining between them. This CDR3 is built from 14 residues. The germline gives CDR1 SNHLY, CDR2 FYNNEI. This sample is drawn from a study of cytotoxic CD8 clonotypes in ibrutinib-treated CLL. Study in general: Overall, some 25 responses were partial and 2 complete; following median 68 months, approximately 15 patients stayed remitted and approximately 12 progressed.

Around 2.2 micrograms of genomic DNA came from cryopreserved PBMCs for TCR beta libraries. Points from the study as a whole: Clonality went higher at ibrutinib response and then dropped back toward baseline at progression.

TCRdb's copy holds only in-frame clones and misses some; the assay was immunoSEQ multiplex PCR. Among about 57,000 clones listed, approximately 60% were seen once. The clonotype was recovered from a human donor with chronic lymphocytic leukemia. The J gene is TRBJ2-3, the V gene TRBV2; D gene ambiguous. The sample consisted of PBMCs, taken after 24 months of ibrutinib treatment. The CDR3 sequence: CASSESWSTDTQYF. The CDR3, as DNA: TGTGCCAGCAGTGAATCATGGAGCACAGATACGCAGTATTTT.